Following are 27 T cell receptor beta chains from one sample sequenced in a study of shared clonotypes between healthy human individuals. Naive CD8 cells were CD45RO-negative, positively selected for CCR7, excluding terminally differentiated effector memory CD45RA+ cells. Produced via immunoSEQ multiplex PCR; TCRdb's table is partial and in-frame only. The sample shows just over 2,000,000 clones, about 95% of them seen only once. The sample consisted of naive CD8+ T cells sorted from blood. The origin of the receptors is a man younger than 35 in good health.

The J gene is TRBJ1-2, the V gene TRBV29-1; 9 bases match TRBD1. From germline, CDR1 is SQVTM and CDR2 ANQGSEA. The V segment lost 6 bases and the J segment 8 bases; nucleotides outside the gene matches: 7. This CDR3 has 12 amino acids. The DNA for the CDR3 is TGCAGCGTAGGGACAGGGCTTGGAGGCTACACCTTC. Protein sequence: CSVGTGLGGYTF.

The genes are TRBV6-1 and TRBJ2-6; 9 positions match TRBD1. V lost 10 bases and J lost 3; bases outside the gene matches: 7. CDR1 is MNHNS, CDR2 SASEGT, per germline. The CDR3 runs to 15 residues. The DNA for the CDR3 is TGTGCCACCCTCGGGACAGGGAGTGGGGCCAACGTCCTGACTTTC. Its translation: CATLGTGSGANVLTF.

This rearrangement joins TRBV27 to TRBJ2-1; D is ambiguous. V gave up 4 bases and J gave up 0 bases, with 10 bases separating them. This CDR3 comprises 15 residues. The germline V gene has CDR1 MNHEY and CDR2 SMNVEV (reference sequence). The CDR3 sequence: CASSSPTGSYNEQFF. The CDR3 DNA sequence: TGTGCCAGCAGTTCTCCTACCGGCTCCTACAATGAGCAGTTCTTC.

This chain links TRBV28 with TRBJ1-2; TRBD1 is a possible D gene (6 bases). Trimming took off 3 bases at V and 4 bases at J, with 18 bases between the two ends. The CDR3 covers 16 residues. Germline V gene sequence: CDR1 MDHEN, CDR2 SYDVKM. The CDR3 nucleotides read TGTGCCAGCAGTTTCGGGGAGACAGGCTTCGTCTATGGCTACACCTTC. Amino acid sequence: CASSFGETGFVYGYTF.

This chain joins TRBV6-5 and TRBJ1-4; 8 bases match TRBD1. In germline, CDR1 is MNHEY, CDR2 SVGAGI. The V and J ends lost 6 bases and 7 bases, in that order; junction bases with no gene match: 10. CDR3 length: 15 residues. CDR3 DNA: TGTGCCAGCAGGACTGGACAGGGTGAGGGTGAAAAACTGTTTTTT. Its translation is CASRTGQGEGEKLFF.

This clone showed up just once. The gene calls are TRBV30 and TRBJ2-7; tentative D call: TRBD1 (5 bases). The V end lost 2 bases, the J end lost 2 bases, and 10 bases lay between the germline ends. CDR3 size: 13 residues. From germline, CDR1 is GTSNPN and CDR2 SVGIG (reference sequence). The CDR3 sequence is CAWSFDSTYEQYF. The CDR3 region has the DNA TGTGCCTGGAGTTTCGACAGCACCTACGAGCAGTACTTC.

V is TRBV27 and J is TRBJ1-6; tentatively, D is TRBD1 (5 bases). In germline, CDR1 is MNHEY, CDR2 SMNVEV (reference sequence). There are 14 residues in the CDR3. Trimming cost V 6 bases and J 8 bases, with 14 bases left between them. CDR3 residues: CASSQTGTHSPLHF. The CDR3 DNA is TGTGCCAGCAGCCAGACCGGGACCCATTCACCCCTCCACTTT.

The V gene is TRBV25-1, the J gene TRBJ1-1, with a possible D match to TRBD1 (5 bases). Germline V gene lookup returns CDR1 MGHDK and CDR2 SYGVNS. Trimming cost V 3 bases and J 7 bases, with 15 bases left between them. The CDR3 runs 14 residues. The chain's CDR3 is CASSEPGPAGEAFF. CDR3 sequence (DNA): TGTGCCAGCAGTGAGCCGGGACCGGCTGGTGAAGCTTTCTTT.

The gene calls are TRBV7-9 and TRBJ2-5, with 9 bases matching TRBD2. This CDR3 has 16 amino acids. Germline assignment: CDR1 SEHNR and CDR2 FQNEAQ (reference sequence). V trimming: 5 bases; J trimming: 1 base; junction bases outside the gene matches: 8. The DNA of the CDR3 is TGTGCCAGCAGCCAGTCCTCGCGGGGGGGCCAAGAGACCCAGTACTTC. It yields the protein CASSQSSRGGQETQYF. The full variable domain, its missing parts supplied by reference TRBV7-9 and TRBJ2-5, is DTGVSQNPRHKITKRGQNVTFRCDPISEHNRLYWYRQTLGQGPEFLTYFQNEAQLEKSRLLSDRFSAERPKGSFSTLEIQRTEQGDSAMYLCASSQSSRGGQETQYFGPGTRLLVL.

The V gene is TRBV7-2, the J gene TRBJ2-7, with D possibly matching TRBD2 (7 bases). The CDR3 loop spans 16 amino acids. Germline CDR1 is SGHTA and CDR2 is FQGNSA. The V and J ends lost 3 bases and 2 bases respectively, with 17 bases between them. CDR3 loop: CASSLGRGGPPYEQYF. The CDR3 bases are TGTGCCAGCAGCTTGGGCCGCGGGGGCCCACCCTACGAGCAGTACTTC.

The rearrangement uses TRBV4-1 and TRBJ2-7, with TRBD2 matching 16 bases. The ends lost 3 bases at V and 7 bases at J; junction bases unmatched: 3. This CDR3 contains 15 residues. Germline CDR1 reads MGHRA; CDR2 reads YSYEKL. Written as DNA, the CDR3 is TGCGCCAGCAGCCAGGGACTAGCGGGAGGGAAAGAGCAGTACTTC. This translates into CASSQGLAGGKEQYF.

As concerns this clone: Other nucleotide sequences in the sample specify the same CDR3. The chain uses TRBV6-5 and TRBJ1-2; D may be TRBD1 (5 bases). Germline CDR1 is MNHEY and CDR2 is SVGAGI. The CDR3 runs 14 residues. The ends were cut back, 0 bases at V and 2 bases at J, with 7 bases in the middle. This CDR3 is CASSYSKGNYGYTF. CDR3 DNA: TGTGCCAGCAGTTACTCTAAGGGGAACTATGGCTACACCTTC.

The V and J genes are TRBV10-2 and TRBJ2-7; possible D gene TRBD2, 5 bases. This CDR3 comprises 13 residues. Between the trimmed V and J ends, which lost 10 bases and 2 bases, there was a span of 15 bases. The germline V gene encodes CDR1 WSHSY and CDR2 SAAADI. CDR3: CATTGVFPYEQYF. The DNA for the CDR3 is TGCGCCACCACCGGGGTATTCCCCTACGAGCAGTACTTC.

This chain joins TRBV4-3 and TRBJ2-3; D tentatively fits TRBD1 or TRBD2 (5 bases each). The V gene lost 2 bases and the J gene lost 6 bases, with 15 bases spanning the gap. Per germline, CDR1 LGHNA and CDR2 YSLEER. The CDR3 runs to 15 residues. CDR3 DNA: TGCGCCAGCAGCCAATCTAGCAAGGGGCGGGATACGCAGTATTTT. The encoded protein is CASSQSSKGRDTQYF.

V is TRBV6-5 and J is TRBJ1-5; TRBD1 agrees at 8 bases. The J segment lost 1 base and the V segment lost 5 bases, leaving 4 bases of the junction unmatched. Germline lookup yields CDR1 MNHEY and CDR2 SVGAGI. The CDR3 sequence is 15 residues long. As DNA, the CDR3 is TGTGCCAGCAGTAAGACAGGGGCGAGCAATCAGCCCCAGCATTTT. This encodes CASSKTGASNQPQHF.

The chain couples TRBV12-2 to TRBJ2-4; the table's D call, TRBD2, was not checked against the DNA. TRBV12-2 corresponds to a pseudogene. The CDR3 has 16 amino acids. The CDR3 DNA is TGTGCAAGTCGCTTGACTAGCGGGGCCTCCAAAAACATTCAGTACTTC. Its protein is CASRLTSGASKNIQYF.

As regards this clone: This sample also contains other DNA sequences that code for the same CDR3. This sequence joins TRBV5-1 and TRBJ2-7, with 14 bases lining up with TRBD2. The CDR3 is made up of 15 amino acids. Germline V gene data show CDR1 as SGHRS and CDR2 as YFSETQ. Unmatched junction bases numbered 0, after V lost 0 bases and J lost 4 bases. The CDR3 DNA is TGCGCCAGCAGCTTGGGACTAGCGGGAGGGTACGAGCAGTACTTC. Encoded protein: CASSLGLAGGYEQYF.

This clone was detected only a few times. The gene calls are TRBV2 and TRBJ2-3; D is ambiguous. The CDR3 spans 14 residues. Germline V gives CDR1 SNHLY, CDR2 FYNNEI. V dropped 7 bases and J dropped 0 bases, with 11 bases sitting between them. The CDR3 region is CASMHPASTDTQYF. The CDR3 DNA reads as TGTGCCAGCATGCACCCCGCTAGCACAGATACGCAGTATTTT.

In its sample, this clone was seen a few times. This sample also contains other DNA sequences that code for the same CDR3. V and J are TRBV4-3 and TRBJ2-7, with 11 bases aligning to TRBD1. With V trimmed by 4 bases and J by 2 bases, 1 base remained unmatched. In germline, CDR1 is LGHNA, CDR2 YSLEER. This CDR3 spans 14 amino acids. The CDR3, as DNA: TGCGCCAGCAGCCCGGGACAGGGGGCCTACGAGCAGTACTTC. Translated: CASSPGQGAYEQYF.

For this clone: The identical CDR3 is also encoded by other nucleotide sequences in the sample. This chain joins TRBV29-1 and TRBJ1-1; unclear D gene. Trimming took off 4 bases at V and 0 bases at J, with 3 bases between the two ends. CDR3 length: 11 residues. In germline, CDR1 is SQVTM, CDR2 ANQGSEA. CDR3 DNA sequence: TGCAGCGTTGGACTGAACACTGAAGCTTTCTTT. Amino acids: CSVGLNTEAFF.

The chain couples TRBV6-6 to TRBJ1-5; D is undetermined. Per the germline V gene, CDR1 is MNHNY and CDR2 is SVGAGI (reference sequence). The CDR3 covers 13 residues. Trimming shortened V by 7 bases and J by 5 bases, and 12 bases separated the two germline ends. This CDR3 reads CASTVYWDQPQHF. The CDR3 DNA sequence: TGTGCCAGCACCGTATACTGGGATCAGCCCCAGCATTTT.

The gene calls are TRBV5-6 and TRBJ2-7; D not certain. The CDR3 length is 13 residues. V was shortened by 2 bases and J by 3 bases, with 9 bases between the two germline ends. Germline CDR1 SGHDT, CDR2 YYEEEE. Here the CDR3 DNA reads TGTGCCAGCAGCTTCCCTGTCGGCTACGAGCAGTACTTC. Translated, it gives CASSFPVGYEQYF.

This rearrangement joins TRBV19 to TRBJ2-3; D ambiguous. This CDR3 spans 14 amino acids. Trimming stripped 3 bases from V and 4 bases from J, with 11 bases between. Per germline, CDR1 LNHDA and CDR2 SQIVND (reference sequence). In nucleotides, the CDR3 is TGTGCCAGTAGTATCGGAGAGGAAGCAGATACGCAGTATTTT. It is translated as CASSIGEEADTQYF.

CDR3 coding DNA: TGTGCCAGCGCTGGAAAGGTGGGCGAGCAGTACTTC. Translated: CASAGKVGEQYF. The V gene is TRBV13, the J gene TRBJ2-7; the D is unclear. Germline CDR1 and CDR2: PRHDT and FYEKMQ (reference sequence). The CDR3 spans 12 residues. V dropped 8 bases and J dropped 6 bases, with 14 bases sitting between them.

The rearrangement links TRBV9 to TRBJ1-5, with a weak D call TRBD1 (5 bases). Germline-derived CDR1 and CDR2 are SGDLS and YYNGEE. The V end was cut by 1 base, the J end by 0 bases, with 8 bases between. This CDR3 contains 15 residues. The CDR3 reads CASSVSGLSNQPQHF. CDR3 bases: TGTGCCAGCAGCGTATCGGGGCTTAGCAATCAGCCCCAGCATTTT. The full variable domain, with the rest looked up from reference TRBV9 and TRBJ1-5, is DSGVTQTPKHLITATGQRVTLRCSPRSGDLSVYWYQQSLDQGLQFLIQYYNGEERAKGNILERFSAQQFPDLHSELNLSSLELGDSALYFCASSVSGLSNQPQHFGDGTRLSIL.

The rearrangement joins TRBV21-1 to TRBJ2-5; the D call TRBD1 from the table was never checked on the DNA. TRBV21-1 is shown as a pseudogene. The CDR3 has 15 amino acids. The CDR3 reads CASSLSQGSRETQYF. CDR3 in DNA: TGTGCCAGCAGCCTAAGCCAGGGGTCACGAGAGACCCAGTACTTC.

This chain connects TRBV7-8 to TRBJ2-2; D is ambiguous. The length of the CDR3 is 18 residues. V gave up 5 bases and J gave up 0 bases, with 19 bases separating them. Germline V CDR1 and CDR2: SGHVS, FQNEAQ. CDR3 protein: CASSRVGWGITNTGELFF. CDR3 in DNA: TGTGCCAGCAGCCGAGTGGGTTGGGGAATTACGAACACCGGGGAGCTGTTTTTT.